This T cell receptor beta chain was obtained from a study of T cells in Graves' hyperthyroidism and ophthalmopathy (dated by TCRdb to between 2018 and 2021). Some background on the complete study: Peripheral blood was collected at initial diagnosis, before any treatment. TCR Vbeta CDR3 sequencing of roughly 140 peripheral blood samples (roughly 43 ophthalmopathy, about 80 hyperthyroidism and approximately 17 progressor patients) is reported in the paper. TCR V-J signatures able to tell the groups apart were searched for in a discovery cohort of 100 patients, of whom over 40 had Graves' ophthalmopathy and roughly 59 had stable Graves' hyperthyroidism. Thyroid tissue and blood T-cell repertoires from several Graves' hyperthyroidism patients were also compared in the study. For training and testing, the 110 or so patients in the discovery cohort were randomly divided in a 7:3 ratio. Prospective prediction of ophthalmopathy was tested in an independent validation cohort of about 19 hyperthyroidism patients and some 17 patients who later progressed to ophthalmopathy. Following sampling, methimazole starting at 30 mg daily was given to hyperthyroidism patients, and high-dose intravenous methylprednisolone was given to ophthalmopathy patients.

Here is what the overall study found, with its caveats: Most expanded thyroid clonotypes (frequency above 0.001) were also found in blood, which suggests that blood repertoires may mirror thyroid immune responses. In validation, the model predicted progression to ophthalmopathy a median of about 5.9 months before onset, with over 55% sensitivity and almost 75% specificity. No statistical method was used to set the sample size in advance, and investigators knew the group allocation. A 13 V-J signature model separated ophthalmopathy from stable hyperthyroidism, with just over 85% sensitivity and roughly 82% specificity in cross-validation and 80%/75% in testing.

The TCR beta CDR3 regions were amplified from the RNA transcripts. The first round of RT-PCR for the TCR CDR3 was performed with the HTBI primer set and the Qiagen OneStep RT-PCR kit. Libraries were constructed in a second round of multiplex PCR, after which size selection and purification were carried out. Paired-end sequencing of the libraries was performed with 100 bp reads on an Illumina HiSeq2000. In the paper's pipeline: SOAPnuke was used to process the raw data, throwing out any read that contained adapters or uncalled bases, had a mean Phred below 15, or lacked an exact constant-primer or identifier match. COPE v1.2.5 was used to merge the high-quality paired reads, and each unique nucleotide sequence was defined as a clonotype. Clonotypes were aligned to IMGT TRBV, TRBD and TRBJ reference segments using MiTCR v1.1. The analysis included only V-J combinations with a frequency above 0.0001, which together covered about 99% of the repertoires. The TCS score was defined as F50 (clonal expansion) divided by E x V (chaos), with BLOSUM62-based TCRdist calculated between CDR3 peptides within each V-J. Welch's t-statistics and random forest reduced 500 to 650 V-J features to roughly 13, which were used in a naive Bayes classifier (R e1071). TCRdb reprocessed the public reads (quality trimming at Q25 with fastp, clone calling with MiXCR) and kept in-frame beta chains. CDR3 protein duplicates are merged, each entry listing the most common genes and DNA. The V and J calls reflect TCRdb's pipeline rather than the authors' work. Across this sample there are approximately 350,000 distinct CDR3 sequences, with approximately 16% seen only once. The ten largest clones represent approximately 19% of the sample.

This clonotype was recorded many times. Its antigen is unknown. No base quality values were provided; no much bigger clone lies one nucleotide off. Moderately to severely active disease, a Clinical Activity Score of at least 3, a NOSPECS grade of at least 4, and a duration under 3 months were present in ophthalmopathy patients. Exclusion was applied to patients with uncontrolled infections, other autoimmune diseases, pregnancy or lactation. Diagnoses relied on clinical symptoms, serum thyroxine and TRAb, thyroid ultrasound and orbital computed tomography. PBMCs were separated from under 12 ml of fresh peripheral blood using Ficoll-Paque density gradient centrifugation. Total RNA was extracted using Trizol reagent, and RNA quality was assessed on an Agilent 2100 Bioanalyzer. A distance of 18 bases separates the germline ends of V and J, which lose 1 base and 2 bases respectively. Measured from the cysteine to the phenylalanine, the CDR3 is 17 residues long. Only CDR3 DNA remains: 51 bases, in frame from the first base. CDR1 and CDR2, per the germline V gene, are SGHRS and YFSETQ.

The source is an older woman with Graves' ophthalmopathy. The sample taken for sequencing was blood. The rearranged segments are TRBV5-1 and TRBJ1-1, and possibly TRBD1, on 6 matching bases. In nucleotide form, the sequence is TGCGCCAGCAGCTTGCGGGGGCCCGGACCTCTCAACACTGAAGCTTTCTTT. Its translation is CASSLRGPGPLNTEAFF. The entire variable domain, with the stretches around the CDR3 drawn from the reference TRBV5-1 and TRBJ1-1 proteins, is KAGVTQTPRYLIKTRGQQVTLSCSPISGHRSVSWYQQTPGQGLQFLFEYFSETQRNKGNFPGRFSGRQFSNSRSEMNVSTLELGDSALYLCASSLRGPGPLNTEAFFGQGTRLTVV.